The present entry profiles one TCR beta chain with its context. Its antigen remains unidentified. Every donor gave roughly 9.6 milliliters of peripheral blood. This specimen belongs to a study of blood T cells in healthy people across ages. Study-wide points: Age brought a roughly linear fall in TCR beta diversity measured per million T cells.

Primed by a sample-barcoded 5' primer and a J-beta primer mix, a second PCR proceeded for about 6 to 11 cycles. Tagging of each cDNA molecule was performed by a template-switch adaptor with 12 random nucleotides. TCRdb reprocessed the 5' RACE reads with MiXCR, giving one entry per CDR3 protein. The sample has 1.5 million to 2 million distinct CDR3 sequences; under 30% are singletons. The CDR3 contains 12 residues. Germline V gene sequence: CDR1 SQVTM, CDR2 ANQGSEA. V was trimmed by 5 bases and J by 3 bases, leaving 8 bases between them. Sequenced material: blood. This chain uses TRBV29-1 with TRBJ1-5, with D hard to call. This sequence was found in a woman aged 25 to 39 in good health. The CDR3 coding sequence is TGCAGCGTTAGGCAGCCCAATCAGCCCCAGCATTTT. As protein: CSVRQPNQPQHF.